Listed here are 30 T cell receptor beta chains from one sample, sequenced in a study of blood T cells in healthy people across ages. Primed by a sample-barcoded 5' primer and a J-beta primer mix, a second PCR proceeded for about 6 to 11 cycles. TCRdb passed the 5' RACE reads through MiXCR, listing each CDR3 protein once. The repertoire holds 1.5 million to 2 million distinct CDR3 sequences, with roughly 50% as singletons. What was sequenced was blood. Receptors originate from a woman between 40 and 55 years old in good health.

This clonotype showed up just a few times. The V and J genes are TRBV12-3 or TRBV12-4 and TRBJ1-2; D call uncertain. V dropped 6 bases and J dropped 3 bases, with 11 bases sitting between them. This CDR3 is 13 amino acids long. The CDR3 coding sequence is TGTGCCAGCAGCTGGACGGTCGACTATGGCTACACCTTC. The encoded protein is CASSWTVDYGYTF.

Only a few counts were recorded for this clonotype. This chain joins TRBV7-2 and TRBJ2-5; 11 positions agree with TRBD1. The J call may not be correct, given that the DNA end is closer to TRBJ2-7. The germline V gene has CDR1 SGHTA and CDR2 FQGNSA. The CDR3 is 14 amino acids. CDR3 DNA sequence: TGTGCCAGCAGCTTCGGGACAGGGGGTGGCGAGCAGTACTTC. This gives the protein CASSFGTGGGEQYF.

On this clonotype: One end of the junction does not line up with germline, which may come from a read error. The V gene is TRBV9, the J gene TRBJ2-3; D is tentatively TRBD1 or TRBD2 (5 bases each). The V gene's germline CDR1 is SGDLS and CDR2 YYNGEE. This CDR3 contains 15 residues. This CDR3 reads CASSVEGRGGDTRYF. For the CDR3, the DNA is TGTGCCAGCAGCGTAGAGGGTCGTGGGGGAGATACGCGGTATTTT. Using reference TRBV9 and TRBJ2-3 for the parts outside the CDR3, the full variable domain is DSGVTQTPKHLITATGQRVTLRCSPRSGDLSVYWYQQSLDQGLQFLIQYYNGEERAKGNILERFSAQQFPDLHSELNLSSLELGDSALYFCASSVEGRGGDTRYFGPGTRLTVL.

The gene calls are TRBV5-5 and TRBJ2-5, with 7 bases identical to TRBD1. The CDR3 consists of 16 residues. Germline V CDR1 and CDR2: SGHKS, YYEKEE (reference sequence). Trimming cost V 4 bases and J 5 bases; bases outside gene matches: 14. CDR3 region: CASSGNRGYPMETQYF. The CDR3 nucleotides read TGTGCCAGCAGCGGGAACAGGGGCTACCCGATGGAGACCCAGTACTTC.

This clonotype was seen more than once but under ten times. For the CDR3, the DNA is TGTGCCAGCAGTTTTAGTGTGGAGTACAATGAGCAGTTCTTC. Protein sequence: CASSFSVEYNEQFF. The chain joins TRBV12-3 or TRBV12-4 to TRBJ2-1; D uncertain. V lost 3 bases and J lost 4, with 10 bases in between. The CDR3 totals 14 residues.

V gene TRBV28 combines with J gene TRBJ2-7; no clear D gene. Trimming removed 5 bases at V and 2 bases at J, with 13 bases between. The CDR3 extends over 14 amino acids. Germline CDR1 is MDHEN and CDR2 is SYDVKM. For the CDR3, the DNA is TGTGCCAGCAGTCCCACGTGGGGAACCTACGAGCAGTACTTC. Translating gives CASSPTWGTYEQYF.

The chain carries TRBV10-3 and TRBJ1-5, with TRBD1 identical over 9 bases. V gave up 6 bases and J gave up 5 bases; unmatched junction bases: 5. Germline CDR1 is ENHRY and CDR2 is SYGVKD. The CDR3 loop spans 14 amino acids. CDR3 in amino acids: CAISVRDRDQPQHF. The CDR3 nucleotides read TGTGCCATCAGCGTCCGGGACAGGGATCAGCCCCAGCATTTT.

The chain employs TRBV7-9 and TRBJ2-1; D not resolved. Trimming shortened V by 4 bases and J by 5 bases, and 15 bases separated the two germline ends. The V gene's germline CDR1 is SEHNR and CDR2 FQNEAQ (reference sequence). The CDR3 has 15 residues. The DNA for the CDR3 is TGTGCCAGCAGCTCCCGCCCACCCGTAGACAATGAGCAGTTCTTC. Translating it yields CASSSRPPVDNEQFF.

The chain carries TRBV29-1 and TRBJ1-2; possible D gene TRBD1, 6 bases. The germline V and J ends were trimmed by 6 bases and 8 bases, with 13 bases remaining between them. The CDR3 contains 11 residues. CDR1 SQVTM and CDR2 ANQGSEA come from the germline V gene. The CDR3 bases are TGCAGCGTCGGACAGCCGGGAGGCTACACCTTC. Translation: CSVGQPGGYTF.

The gene calls are TRBV29-1 and TRBJ2-1; 7 positions agree with TRBD2. J was trimmed by 7 bases and V by 4 bases; bases with no gene match: 10. This CDR3 contains 14 residues. CDR1 and CDR2 from the germline V gene are SQVTM and ANQGSEA. CDR3 nucleotides: TGCAGCGTTGCGGGTGGGGGGGAAGGAAATGAGCAGTTCTTC. It yields the protein CSVAGGGEGNEQFF.

The genes are TRBV3-1 and TRBJ2-3, with a tentative D call TRBD1 (5 bases). With 1 base removed from V and 1 base from J, the gap between germline ends came to 12 bases. The CDR3 totals 16 residues. Germline V gives CDR1 LGHDT, CDR2 YNNKEL (reference sequence). CDR3 in DNA: TGTGCCAGCAGCCAAGCAGGGCTTGGTCGCACAGATACGCAGTATTTT. It is translated as CASSQAGLGRTDTQYF.

Of note for this clonotype: A read error may explain this, as a much larger clone is one base away. The V and J genes are TRBV15 and TRBJ2-4; weak D call: TRBD2 (5 bases). Germline V gives CDR1 LNHNV, CDR2 YYDKDF (reference sequence). The length of the CDR3 is 14 residues. In DNA, the CDR3 is TGTGCCACCAGAAACGGACTGCCCGGGAACATTCGGTACTTC. This encodes CATRNGLPGNIRYF.

The chain employs TRBV5-1 and TRBJ1-1, with D unresolved. The CDR3 contains 14 residues. Germline V gene data show CDR1 as SGHRS and CDR2 as YFSETQ. The ends were cut back, 3 bases at V and 0 bases at J, with 9 bases in the middle. The CDR3 DNA is TGCGCCAGCAGCTACTCAGATATGAACACTGAAGCTTTCTTT. It specifies CASSYSDMNTEAFF.

This CDR3 is CASTSRGQREQFF. As DNA, the CDR3 is TGTGCCAGCACCTCTCGCGGGCAGCGCGAGCAGTTCTTC. V is TRBV7-9 and J is TRBJ2-1, with a possible D match to TRBD2 (5 bases). The V gene's germline CDR1 is SEHNR and CDR2 FQNEAQ (reference sequence). The V and J ends lost 7 bases and 10 bases respectively, with 17 bases between them. The CDR3 consists of 13 residues.

The V gene is TRBV4-3, the J gene TRBJ2-5; TRBD2 agrees at 11 bases. The CDR3 has 16 amino acids. Trimming at V came to 1 base and at J to 2 bases, leaving 3 bases not matched to a gene. The germline V gene has CDR1 LGHNA and CDR2 YSLEER. The CDR3 coding sequence is TGCGCCAGCAGCCAAGGACTAGCGGGGTGGCAAGAGACCCAGTACTTC. It codes for CASSQGLAGWQETQYF.

Here the CDR3 DNA reads TGTGCCAGCACCCGAACAGGGGGGGGCGCTGAGCAGTTCTTC. It yields the protein CASTRTGGGAEQFF. The J gene is TRBJ2-1, the V gene TRBV14, with D maybe TRBD1 (8 bases). CDR1 is SGHDN and CDR2 is FVKESK in the germline V gene. The CDR3 runs to 14 residues. Trimming pared 7 bases from V and 9 bases from J, leaving 19 bases between.

This rearrangement joins TRBV4-3 to TRBJ1-1; D ambiguous. Between the trimmed V and J ends, which lost 0 bases and 2 bases, there was a span of 13 bases. The CDR3 covers 16 residues. Germline-derived CDR1 and CDR2 are LGHNA and YSLEER. This CDR3 reads CASSQEYSRLNTEAFF. CDR3 bases: TGCGCCAGCAGCCAAGAGTACTCCAGGCTCAACACTGAAGCTTTCTTT.

The rearrangement links TRBV15 to TRBJ2-5; 8 bases match TRBD2. The CDR3 is 14 amino acids. The germline CDR1 and CDR2 sequences are LNHNV and YYDKDF (reference sequence). V lost 3 bases to trimming and J lost 5 bases; unmatched junction nucleotides: 5. CDR3 DNA sequence: TGTGCCACCAGCAGGCCGGGACTAGAGGAGACCCAGTACTTC. This translates into CATSRPGLEETQYF.

The rearrangement links TRBV4-3 to TRBJ1-3, with 12 bases aligning to TRBD1. The CDR3 contains 20 residues. Germline values: CDR1 LGHNA, CDR2 YSLEER. Unmatched junction bases numbered 13, after V lost 1 base and J lost 3 bases. CDR3 residues: CASSQVLARGTGGVGNTIYF. CDR3 DNA sequence: TGCGCCAGCAGCCAAGTTTTAGCGCGCGGGACAGGGGGCGTTGGAAACACCATATATTTT.

This clonotype has only a few counts. The CDR3 region has the DNA TGCAGTGCTAGACTGCTCGGGCCCTTGCAGTTCTTC. It yields the protein CSARLLGPLQFF. J is TRBJ2-1 and V is TRBV20-1; D remains unclear. Trimming took 2 bases from V and 12 from J, leaving 14 bases between them. The CDR3 runs to 12 residues. CDR1 and CDR2 (germline): DFQATT, SNEGSKA (reference sequence).

This clonotype turned up a few times. The rearrangement joins TRBV20-1 to TRBJ2-7; no definite D call. Trimming removed 6 bases from V and 3 bases from J, with 12 bases in between. This CDR3 comprises 12 residues. CDR1 and CDR2 from the germline V gene are DFQATT and SNEGSKA (reference sequence). For the CDR3, the DNA is TGCAGTGCCCTGTGGCAGAACTACGAGCAGTACTTC. Amino acid sequence: CSALWQNYEQYF.

The rearrangement uses TRBV12-3 or TRBV12-4 and TRBJ2-1; 11 bases agree with TRBD2. There are 23 residues in the CDR3. After removal of 8 bases from V and 0 bases from J, the junction contained 27 bases not matched to a gene. CDR3 protein: CASCPRGTASLAGDPSSYNEQFF. CDR3 nucleotides: TGTGCCAGCTGTCCCCGGGGGACGGCTTCACTAGCGGGGGACCCTAGCTCCTACAATGAGCAGTTCTTC.

Regarding this clonotype: At one boundary the junction diverges from the germline segment, which might be a read error. The rearrangement joins TRBV5-1 to TRBJ2-7, with TRBD1 matching 9 bases. The CDR3 is 19 amino acids. The V gene's germline CDR1 is SGHRS and CDR2 YFSETQ. The CDR3 DNA sequence: TGCGCTAGCACCCACGGTGCCAAACCGGGACAGGGAAGCTCCTACGAGCAGTACTTC. Translating it yields CASTHGAKPGQGSSYEQYF. The full variable domain, in which reference TRBV5-1 and TRBJ2-7 provide the parts outside the CDR3, is KAGVTQTPRYLIKTRGQQVTLSCSPISGHRSVSWYQQTPGQGLQFLFEYFSETQRNKGNFPGRFSGRQFSNSRSEMNVSTLELGDSALYLCASTHGAKPGQGSSYEQYFGPGTRLTVT.

J is TRBJ1-2 and V is TRBV29-1, with D hard to call. Germline V gene data show CDR1 as SQVTM and CDR2 as ANQGSEA. V shed 6 bases and J shed 4 bases, with 6 bases lying between them. CDR3 size: 10 residues. The CDR3 sequence: CSVRGYGYTF. DNA for the CDR3: TGCAGCGTCCGGGGCTATGGCTACACCTTC. Variable domain in full (rest from reference TRBV29-1 and TRBJ1-2): SAVISQKPSRDICQRGTSLTIQCQVDSQVTMMFWYRQQPGQSLTLIATANQGSEATYESGFVIDKFPISRPNLTFSTLTVSNMSPEDSSIYLCSVRGYGYTFGSGTRLTVV.

This chain connects TRBV29-1 to TRBJ2-5; 8 bases line up with TRBD1. The CDR3 runs 14 residues. Germline lookup yields CDR1 SQVTM and CDR2 ANQGSEA. After removal of 4 bases from V and 5 bases from J, the junction contained 9 bases not matched to a gene. The CDR3 spells CSVGGTGSPETQYF. In nucleotides, the CDR3 is TGCAGCGTTGGTGGGACAGGTTCTCCGGAGACCCAGTACTTC. Together with reference TRBV29-1 and TRBJ2-5, the CDR3 gives the full variable domain: SAVISQKPSRDICQRGTSLTIQCQVDSQVTMMFWYRQQPGQSLTLIATANQGSEATYESGFVIDKFPISRPNLTFSTLTVSNMSPEDSSIYLCSVGGTGSPETQYFGPGTRLLVL.

The chain joins TRBV20-1 to TRBJ1-5; TRBD1 matches at 10 bases. CDR3 length equals 16 residues. V shed 5 bases and J 0 bases; nucleotides not matched to a gene: 7. The germline V gene has CDR1 DFQATT and CDR2 SNEGSKA (reference sequence). The CDR3 region is CSALDRGGFSNQPQHF. The CDR3 region has the DNA TGCAGTGCTCTGGACAGGGGGGGATTTAGCAATCAGCCCCAGCATTTT.

This clonotype was seen a handful of times. This chain uses TRBV5-1 with TRBJ2-1, with 12 nucleotides matching TRBD2. Unmatched junction bases numbered 11, after V lost 1 base and J lost 6 bases. Germline lookup yields CDR1 SGHRS and CDR2 YFSETQ. The CDR3 length is 18 residues. The CDR3: CASSLTSGGPQGFNEQFF. The CDR3 bases are TGCGCCAGCAGCTTGACTAGCGGGGGGCCCCAAGGGTTCAATGAGCAGTTCTTC.

The V call is TRBV13, the J call TRBJ1-4, with 7 bases fitting TRBD1. The CDR3 spans 15 residues. Losses at the gene ends were 0 bases for V and 13 bases for J; bases not matched to a gene: 11. Germline V gene data show CDR1 as PRHDT and CDR2 as FYEKMQ (reference sequence). The CDR3 nucleotides are TGTGCCAGCAGCTTAGGTGGGACAGTGACCCAGGGACTGTTTTTT. Translating gives CASSLGGTVTQGLFF.

V usage is TRBV7-9 and J usage is TRBJ2-7; possibly TRBD1 or TRBD2 for D (5 bases each). With 5 bases removed from V and 7 bases from J, the gap between germline ends came to 18 bases. The CDR3 is 14 residues long. Looked up from germline, CDR1 is SEHNR and CDR2 is FQNEAQ (reference sequence). In DNA, the CDR3 is TGTGCCAGCAGCCGAAGAGGGACCCCTGGGGAGCAGTACTTC. It translates to CASSRRGTPGEQYF.

This clonotype was recorded a few times. The V gene is TRBV6-5, the J gene TRBJ2-1; D is perhaps TRBD2 (5 bases). The CDR3 spans 15 residues. Germline lookup yields CDR1 MNHEY and CDR2 SVGAGI. V was cut by 5 bases and J by 10 bases, with 21 bases left in between. The CDR3 region is CASSHPISPTGEQFF. As DNA, the CDR3 is TGTGCCAGCAGTCATCCCATATCACCTACGGGGGAGCAGTTCTTC.